This T cell receptor beta chain stems from a study of T-cell reconstitution after alpha-beta-depleted transplantation in children. Preparation of the TCRbeta library used unique molecular identifiers. One entry per CDR3 protein results from TCRdb running MiXCR on the PCR reads. Among around 370,000 distinct CDR3 sequences listed, about a tenth were seen once. This CDR3 is built from 16 residues. V lost 3 bases and J lost 4; bases outside the gene matches: 11. Germline V lookup: CDR1 LGHDT, CDR2 YNNKEL (reference sequence). J is TRBJ2-7 and V is TRBV3-1; 8 nucleotides align to TRBD1. This TCR derives from a human donor who donated a stem cell graft to a child with acute lymphoblastic leukemia. Sequencing used PBMCs from the stem cell graft donor, obtained from the stem cell graft. As DNA, the CDR3 is TGTGCCAGCAGCCAGCTTCCGGGCAGGGGGCCTTACGAGCAGTACTTC. Its translation is CASSQLPGRGPYEQYF.